One sample yielded the 14 T cell receptor beta chains listed below, sequenced in a study of blood T cell repertoires in COVID-19. The assay was immunoSEQ multiplex PCR, and TCRdb's table has in-frame clones only and misses some. The sample has some 300,000 clones, 85% to 90% seen once. The sample was PBMCs or T cells enriched from blood (not recorded which). The receptors here all came from a man between 25 and 39 years old who had recovered from COVID-19.

Regarding this clone: Other DNA sequences in this specimen translate into the identical CDR3. The chain carries TRBV19 and TRBJ1-5; a weak D match, TRBD1 (5 bases). This CDR3 contains 14 residues. Germline V CDR1 and CDR2: LNHDA, SQIVND (reference sequence). Trimming removed 9 bases from V and 0 bases from J, with 12 bases in between. The CDR3, as DNA: TGTGCCAGCAACCTCAGGGATAGCAATCAGCCCCAGCATTTT. Its protein product is CASNLRDSNQPQHF. The full variable domain, with the rest looked up from reference TRBV19 and TRBJ1-5, is DGGITQSPKYLFRKEGQNVTLSCEQNLNHDAMYWYRQDPGQGLRLIYYSQIVNDFQKGDIAEGYSVSREKKESFPLTVTSAQKNPTAFYLCASNLRDSNQPQHFGDGTRLSIL.

V gene TRBV20-1 combines with J gene TRBJ1-1, with a possible D match to TRBD1 (6 bases). The CDR3 is 15 residues long. CDR1 is DFQATT, CDR2 SNEGSKA, per germline (reference sequence). V was clipped by 3 bases and J by 0 bases, with 14 bases between them. The CDR3 DNA is TGCAGTGCTAGTCAGGCAGGGGCTGTGAACACTGAAGCTTTCTTT. The encoded protein is CSASQAGAVNTEAFF.

This clone was recorded only once. The chain combines TRBV5-1 with TRBJ1-4; a possible D gene is TRBD1 (5 bases). The germline V gene has CDR1 SGHRS and CDR2 YFSETQ. Between the trimmed V and J ends, which lost 4 bases and 5 bases, there was a span of 15 bases. This CDR3 has 15 amino acids. The CDR3, as DNA: TGCGCCAGCAGCGAGGCGGGGCTAGCGAATGAAAAACTGTTTTTT. Amino acids: CASSEAGLANEKLFF.

This clone was counted once. This sequence joins TRBV6-5 and TRBJ1-6, with D unresolved. The V gene's germline CDR1 is MNHEY and CDR2 SVGAGI. The CDR3 extends over 16 amino acids. The V end was cut by 0 bases, the J end by 9 bases, with 15 bases between. The chain's CDR3 is CASSYSREIDSSPLHF. CDR3 in DNA: TGTGCCAGCAGTTACTCGAGGGAGATTGATAGTTCACCCCTCCACTTT.

This chain connects TRBV12-3 or TRBV12-4 to TRBJ2-1; possibly TRBD2 for D (6 bases). CDR3 length: 12 amino acids. V lost 7 bases to trimming and J lost 7 bases, with 11 bases between them. The CDR3 region has the DNA TGTGCCAGCATCGCTGGGGGGAATGAGCAGTTCTTC. It codes for CASIAGGNEQFF.

The rearrangement joins TRBV19 to TRBJ2-3; TRBD2 matches 13 bases. J lost 2 bases, V lost 4 bases, and 6 bases had no gene match. This CDR3 has 17 amino acids. Germline V gene data show CDR1 as LNHDA and CDR2 as SQIVND (reference sequence). In nucleotides, the CDR3 is TGTGCCAGTAGTAGGAGACTAGCGGGAGGATCCACAGATACGCAGTATTTT. As protein: CASSRRLAGGSTDTQYF.

CDR3 amino acids: CASSQGQRGVNEQFF. CDR3 DNA: TGCGCCAGCAGCCAAGGCCAGCGGGGGGTGAATGAGCAGTTCTTC. The chain uses TRBV4-1 and TRBJ2-1, with 9 bases fitting TRBD2. Germline CDR1 MGHRA, CDR2 YSYEKL. V trimming: 1 base; J trimming: 7 bases; junction bases outside the gene matches: 5. The CDR3 loop spans 15 amino acids.

Of note for this clone: The junction differs from germline at one of its ends, possibly a read error. The sample carries other DNA sequences with the same CDR3. The CDR3 loop is CASSSSSGGKDGYTF. The CDR3 bases are TGTGCCAGCTCATCCAGTTCAGGGGGAAAAGATGGCTACACTTTC. The chain links TRBV18 to TRBJ1-2; 7 bases are a match to TRBD1. CDR3 size: 15 residues. Germline V gene data show CDR1 as KGHSH and CDR2 as LQKENI.

The chain has TRBV6-1 and TRBJ2-4, with 14 nucleotides matching TRBD2. CDR1 is MNHNS, CDR2 SASEGT, per germline. The CDR3 consists of 16 residues. Trimming cost V 4 bases and J 8 bases; bases outside gene matches: 7. The CDR3 DNA sequence: TGTGCCAGCAGTGGAGGGACTAGCGGGAGTCGGTACATTCAGTACTTC. The encoded protein is CASSGGTSGSRYIQYF.

A note on this clone: At one end the junction does not follow the germline gene, possibly because of a read error. The chain employs TRBV2 and TRBJ1-1, with D unresolved. This CDR3 comprises 14 residues. Germline V gene lookup returns CDR1 SNHLY and CDR2 FYNNEI. CDR3 DNA: TGTGCCAGCAGCGAAGACCAGGTCTTGGACTTGGGTTTCTTT. Encoded protein: CASSEDQVLDLGFF.

This clone was detected once. CDR3 sequence (DNA): TGTGCCAGCAGCTTAGCGGGTTACAGGGGGTTAAATGGCTACACCTTC. It encodes CASSLAGYRGLNGYTF. This rearrangement joins TRBV7-9 to TRBJ1-2, with 8 positions matching TRBD1. Germline CDR1 SEHNR, CDR2 FQNEAQ (reference sequence). After removal of 0 bases from V and 6 bases from J, the junction contained 9 bases not matched to a gene. The CDR3 extends over 16 amino acids.

The V and J genes are TRBV5-4 and TRBJ2-7; D ambiguous. CDR3 length: 14 amino acids. V was pared by 4 bases and J by 3 bases, with 14 bases between. Germline CDR1 reads SGHNT; CDR2 reads YYREEE (reference sequence). The CDR3 nucleotides read TGTGCCAGCAGCCCTCGAGAGATCAACTACGAGCAGTACTTC. The encoded protein is CASSPREINYEQYF.

The chain combines TRBV30 with TRBJ2-3, with 7 nucleotides matching TRBD2. Per the germline V gene, CDR1 is GTSNPN and CDR2 is SVGIG (reference sequence). V lost 4 bases, J lost 1 base, and 5 bases stayed unmatched. The CDR3 sequence is 14 residues long. The CDR3 loop reads CAWTLAAGTDTQYF. DNA for the CDR3: TGTGCCTGGACCCTAGCGGCAGGCACAGATACGCAGTATTTT. The entire variable domain, with the rest obtained from reference TRBV30 and TRBJ2-3, is as follows: SQTIHQWPATLVQPVGSPLSLECTVEGTSNPNLYWYRQAAGRGLQLLFYSVGIGQISSEVPQNLSASRPQDRQFILSSKKLLLSDSGFYLCAWTLAAGTDTQYFGPGTRLTVL.

This chain links TRBV7-6 with TRBJ1-6; 7 nucleotides line up with TRBD1. The germline V gene encodes CDR1 SGHVS and CDR2 FNYEAQ. V shed 5 bases and J 2 bases; nucleotides not matched to a gene: 6. The CDR3 sequence is 16 residues long. The CDR3 spells CASSLGTDPYNSPLHF. CDR3 sequence (DNA): TGTGCCAGCAGCCTGGGGACAGATCCCTATAATTCACCCCTCCACTTT.